This passage covers 14 T cell receptor beta chains from one sample sequenced in a study of blood T cell repertoires in COVID-19. TCRdb's copy holds only in-frame clones and misses some; the assay was immunoSEQ multiplex PCR. Here the sample spans fewer than 500,000 clones, 70% to 90% being singletons. Sequencing was carried out using PBMCs or T cells enriched from blood (not recorded which). Receptor source: a woman aged 18-29 years with acute COVID-19.

Turning to this clone: Other DNA sequences of this sample code for an identical CDR3. The V call is TRBV7-9, the J call TRBJ1-2, with D perhaps matching TRBD1 (6 bases). From germline, CDR1 is SEHNR and CDR2 FQNEAQ (reference sequence). Trimming removed 5 bases at V and 1 base at J, with 8 bases between. The CDR3 extends over 13 amino acids. This CDR3 reads CASSRQDNYGYTF. CDR3 nucleotide sequence: TGTGCCAGCAGCCGACAGGATAACTATGGCTACACCTTC. The entire variable domain, with the rest obtained from reference TRBV7-9 and TRBJ1-2, is as follows: DTGVSQNPRHKITKRGQNVTFRCDPISEHNRLYWYRQTLGQGPEFLTYFQNEAQLEKSRLLSDRFSAERPKGSFSTLEIQRTEQGDSAMYLCASSRQDNYGYTFGSGTRLTVV.

Only a few counts were recorded for this clone. This chain joins TRBV11-2 and TRBJ1-2; the match to TRBD1 covers 12 bases. J gave up 8 bases and V 5 bases, and 9 bases lay outside the gene matches. Germline V gene lookup returns CDR1 SGHAT and CDR2 FQNNGV. This CDR3 is built from 15 residues. CDR3 amino acids: CASSQTGTGGGGYTF. The CDR3 DNA sequence: TGTGCCAGCAGCCAAACCGGGACAGGGGGCGGAGGCTACACCTTC.

The gene calls are TRBV5-1 and TRBJ2-2, with D tentatively TRBD1 (6 bases). Germline values: CDR1 SGHRS, CDR2 YFSETQ. V lost 2 bases and J lost 3, with 11 bases in between. This CDR3 is built from 15 residues. The CDR3 coding sequence is TGCGCCAGCAGCTTATTGGACAGTGACACCGGGGAGCTGTTTTTT. This codes for CASSLLDSDTGELFF.

V usage is TRBV2 and J usage is TRBJ1-4, with D hard to call. Germline-derived CDR1 and CDR2 are SNHLY and FYNNEI. The CDR3 sequence is 14 residues long. Trimming shortened V by 3 bases and J by 8 bases, and 13 bases separated the two germline ends. CDR3 sequence: CASSDLSGREKLFF. DNA for the CDR3: TGTGCCAGCAGTGACTTGTCGGGTAGGGAAAAACTGTTTTTT.

The chain recombines TRBV7-8 with TRBJ2-7, with TRBD1 identical over 8 bases. The germline V gene encodes CDR1 SGHVS and CDR2 FQNEAQ. CDR3 length: 13 residues. V was pared by 1 base and J by 5 bases, with 1 base of the junction left unmatched. CDR3 sequence reads: CASSLDRGNEQYF. The CDR3 nucleotides read TGTGCCAGCAGCTTAGACAGGGGGAACGAGCAGTACTTC.

This clone has just a few counts. J is TRBJ1-6 and V is TRBV4-3; D is uncertain. Trimming stripped 1 base from V and 6 bases from J, with 10 bases between. Germline V lookup: CDR1 LGHNA, CDR2 YSLEER. The CDR3 contains 15 residues. The CDR3 spells CASSQGGLSNSPLHF. For the CDR3, the DNA is TGCGCCAGCAGCCAAGGAGGGCTCAGTAATTCACCCCTCCACTTT.

The chain uses TRBV14 and TRBJ1-6, with unresolved D. V was pared by 0 bases and J by 10 bases, with 7 bases between. The CDR3 has 13 residues. CDR1 SGHDN and CDR2 FVKESK come from the germline V gene. The CDR3 DNA is TGTGCCAGCAGCCAAGATCTAATGTCACCCCTCCACTTT. This sequence encodes CASSQDLMSPLHF.

This chain links TRBV5-1 with TRBJ2-3; D may be TRBD1 (6 bases). Trimming left V 4 bases short and J 2 bases short, with 8 bases between. This CDR3 contains 13 residues. Germline assignment: CDR1 SGHRS and CDR2 YFSETQ. For the CDR3, the DNA is TGCGCCAGCAGCCGGGACATCACAGATACGCAGTATTTT. Its translation is CASSRDITDTQYF.

This clone was seen a few times. The rearrangement links TRBV6-5 to TRBJ2-7, with D perhaps matching TRBD2 (5 bases). CDR1 MNHEY and CDR2 SVGAGI come from the germline V gene. Deletions cut 2 bases from V and 3 bases from J, with 11 bases between. The CDR3 is made up of 14 amino acids. Here the CDR3 DNA reads TGTGCCAGCAGTTACGAGGTACGGGGCTACGAGCAGTACTTC. Protein: CASSYEVRGYEQYF.

This chain joins TRBV2 and TRBJ2-6; D is perhaps TRBD2 (5 bases). The germline CDR1 and CDR2 sequences are SNHLY and FYNNEI. V was trimmed by 1 base and J by 2 bases, leaving 9 bases between them. The CDR3 sequence is 16 residues long. In DNA form, the CDR3 reads TGTGCCAGCAGTGAAGATTTGAGGGCTGGGGCCAACGTCCTGACTTTC. Protein sequence: CASSEDLRAGANVLTF.

The chain employs TRBV27 and TRBJ2-5; D gene ambiguous. Looked up from germline, CDR1 is MNHEY and CDR2 is SMNVEV (reference sequence). Trimming took 2 bases from V and 0 from J, leaving 10 bases between them. The CDR3 covers 15 residues. CDR3 residues: CASSLRQAYQETQYF. For the CDR3, the DNA is TGTGCCAGCAGTTTACGGCAGGCGTACCAAGAGACCCAGTACTTC.

V and J are TRBV2 and TRBJ2-7; D is perhaps TRBD1 (7 bases). V was trimmed by 6 bases and J by 0 bases, leaving 18 bases between them. The CDR3 spans 16 residues. The V gene's germline CDR1 is SNHLY and CDR2 FYNNEI. The CDR3 coding sequence is TGTGCCAGCAGGCTAGGGGGGACAGTTGTCTCCTACGAGCAGTACTTC. Translated, it gives CASRLGGTVVSYEQYF.

The chain joins TRBV4-1 to TRBJ2-7; tentatively, D is TRBD1 (5 bases). V lost 5 bases to trimming and J lost 2 bases, with 25 bases between them. Germline V gives CDR1 MGHRA, CDR2 YSYEKL. The CDR3 is 18 residues long. The CDR3 nucleotides read TGCGCCAGCAGCTCCTCCATCCCCCGGCAGGGTAAAGCCTACGAGCAGTACTTC. Its protein product is CASSSSIPRQGKAYEQYF.

This rearrangement joins TRBV10-3 to TRBJ2-3, with 8 nucleotides matching TRBD2. The V gene's germline CDR1 is ENHRY and CDR2 SYGVKD. This CDR3 is built from 16 residues. J was trimmed by 0 bases and V by 3 bases; bases with no gene match: 5. The CDR3 DNA reads TGTGCCATCAGTGAATGGACGGGGGGGAGCACAGATACGCAGTATTTT. It yields the protein CAISEWTGGSTDTQYF.